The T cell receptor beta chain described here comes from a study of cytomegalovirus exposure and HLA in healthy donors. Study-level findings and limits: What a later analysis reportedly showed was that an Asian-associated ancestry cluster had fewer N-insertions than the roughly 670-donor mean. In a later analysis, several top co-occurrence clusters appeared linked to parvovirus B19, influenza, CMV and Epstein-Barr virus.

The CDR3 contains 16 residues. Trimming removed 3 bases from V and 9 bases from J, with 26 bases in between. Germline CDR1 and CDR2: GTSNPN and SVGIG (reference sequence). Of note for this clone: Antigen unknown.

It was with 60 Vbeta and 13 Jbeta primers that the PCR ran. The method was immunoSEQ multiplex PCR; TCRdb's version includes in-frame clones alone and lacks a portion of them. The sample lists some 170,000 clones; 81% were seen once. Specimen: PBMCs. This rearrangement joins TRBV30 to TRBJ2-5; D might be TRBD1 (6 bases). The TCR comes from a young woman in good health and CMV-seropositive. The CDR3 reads CAWSPRGPTGMVSQYF. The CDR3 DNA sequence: TGTGCCTGGAGCCCCCGGGGTCCTACAGGGATGGTATCCCAGTACTTC.